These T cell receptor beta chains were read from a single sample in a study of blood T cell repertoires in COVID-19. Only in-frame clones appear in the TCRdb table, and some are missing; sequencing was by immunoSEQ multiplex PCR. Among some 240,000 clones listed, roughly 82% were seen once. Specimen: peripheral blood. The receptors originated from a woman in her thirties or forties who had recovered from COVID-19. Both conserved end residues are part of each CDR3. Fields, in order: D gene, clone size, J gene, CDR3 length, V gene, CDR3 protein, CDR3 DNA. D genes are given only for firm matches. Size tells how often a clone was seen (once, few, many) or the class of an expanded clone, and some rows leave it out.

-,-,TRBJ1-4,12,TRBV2,CASSPGNEKLFF,TGTGCCAGCAGCCCGGGTAATGAAAAACTGTTTTTT
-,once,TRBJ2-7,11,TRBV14,CASSHGGEQYF,TGTGCCAGCAGCCACGGTGGCGAGCAGTACTTC
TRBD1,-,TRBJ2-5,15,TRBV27,CASRRTGQGVETQYF,TGTGCCAGCAGGCGCACCGGACAGGGGGTTGAGACCCAGTACTTC
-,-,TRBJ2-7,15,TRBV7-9,CASSSRGSGAYEQYF,TGTGCCAGCAGCTCGAGGGGATCGGGGGCCTACGAGCAGTACTTC
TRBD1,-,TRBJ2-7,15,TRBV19,CASSPSRDRGHEQYF,TGTGCCAGTAGTCCTTCCAGGGACAGGGGGCACGAGCAGTACTTC
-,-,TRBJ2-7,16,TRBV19,CAVGGYKKVQPYEQYF,TGTGCCGTTGGGGGGTACAAAAAAGTTCAACCCTACGAGCAGTACTTC
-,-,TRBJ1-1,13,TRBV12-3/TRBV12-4,CASSLLGVTEAFF,TGTGCCAGCAGTTTATTAGGGGTCACTGAAGCTTTCTTT
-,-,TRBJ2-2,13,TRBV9,CASSSSTTGELFF,TGTGCCAGCAGCTCAAGCACTACCGGGGAGCTGTTTTTT
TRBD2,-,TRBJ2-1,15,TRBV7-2,CASSLVPGGVWEQFF,TGTGCCAGCAGCTTAGTCCCGGGGGGGGTCTGGGAGCAGTTCTTC
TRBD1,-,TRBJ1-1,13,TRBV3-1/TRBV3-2,CASSQTGTGEAFF,TGTGCCAGCAGCCAAACCGGGACAGGAGAAGCTTTCTTT
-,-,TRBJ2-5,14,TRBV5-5,CASSLRTTQETQYF,TGTGCCAGCAGCTTGCGCACTACCCAAGAGACCCAGTACTTC